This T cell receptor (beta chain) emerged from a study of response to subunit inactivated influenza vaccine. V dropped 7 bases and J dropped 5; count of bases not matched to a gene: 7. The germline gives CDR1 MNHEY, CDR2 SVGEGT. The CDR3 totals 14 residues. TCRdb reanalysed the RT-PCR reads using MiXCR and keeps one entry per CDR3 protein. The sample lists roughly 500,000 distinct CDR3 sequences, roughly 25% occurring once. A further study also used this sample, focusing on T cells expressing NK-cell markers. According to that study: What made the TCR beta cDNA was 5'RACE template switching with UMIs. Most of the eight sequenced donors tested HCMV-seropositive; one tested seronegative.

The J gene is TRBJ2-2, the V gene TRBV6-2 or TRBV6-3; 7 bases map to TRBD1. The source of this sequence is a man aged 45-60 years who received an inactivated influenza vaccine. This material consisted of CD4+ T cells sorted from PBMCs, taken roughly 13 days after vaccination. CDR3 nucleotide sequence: TGTGCCAGCATTAGACAGGGCTTGACCGGGGAGCTGTTTTTT. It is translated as CASIRQGLTGELFF.